This T cell receptor (beta chain) was sequenced during a study of tumor and adjacent non-tumor tissue in lung cancer. As for the study in general: Some 3.9 million productive TCRbeta reads were obtained per sample on average.

About this clonotype: Its target is not known.

The ends were cut back, 11 bases at V and 0 bases at J, with 11 bases in the middle. Germline CDR1 MNHNS, CDR2 SASEGT. The CDR3 spans 13 residues. The library came from three nested PCR rounds adapted from ARM-PCR protocols. TCRdb reprocessed the multiplex PCR reads with MiXCR, giving one entry per CDR3 protein. This sample has over 110,000 distinct CDR3 sequences, with approximately 64% found just once. Whole-study results and caveats: Significantly higher TCR diversity was found in tumor than normal lung.

No cell sorting was done before RNA was extracted from the tissue. The TCR sequence derives from a man aged 55 to 70 with small cell lung cancer. Material for sequencing was lung tumor tissue. The chain couples TRBV6-1 to TRBJ1-3; D gene ambiguous. The CDR3 reads CAARKASGNTIYF. The CDR3 DNA reads as TGTGCCGCCCGGAAGGCCTCTGGAAACACCATATATTTT.